A single T cell receptor beta chain is shown here with its context. The antigen is undetermined. Primed by a sample-barcoded 5' primer and a J-beta primer mix, a second PCR proceeded for about 6 to 12 cycles. A template-switch adaptor with 12 random nucleotides tagged each cDNA molecule. Every sample gave at least 3 million paired-end reads containing CDR3. Via MiXCR, TCRdb re-called the 5' RACE reads, giving one row per CDR3 protein. The sample has 1 million to 1.2 million distinct CDR3 sequences, roughly two fifths seen once. The source of the sample is a study of blood T cells in healthy people across ages. CDR1 is SGDLS and CDR2 is YYNGEE in the germline V gene. Trimming cost V 5 bases and J 1 base, with 12 bases left between them. The CDR3 is 14 amino acids. Whole-study findings and limits: Nothing was known about donor CMV status, and this possibly confounded expanded clonotype changes. The study found more naive CD4+ cells and higher diversity in long-lived than aged donors.

The rearrangement uses TRBV9 and TRBJ1-1, with D unresolved. The sequenced material came from blood. This sequence originates from a man younger than 35 in good health. The CDR3 is CASSAGDGNTEAFF. CDR3 bases: TGTGCCAGCAGTGCCGGGGATGGGAACACTGAAGCTTTCTTT.